This TCR beta chain was obtained from a study of cytomegalovirus exposure and HLA in healthy donors. The germline gives CDR1 SEHNR, CDR2 FQNEAQ (reference sequence). Trimming left V 8 bases short and J 7 bases short, with 12 bases between. The CDR3 is 13 amino acids. PCR amplification relied on 60 Vbeta primers (plus 13 Jbeta primers). Data came from immunoSEQ multiplex PCR; TCRdb stores just in-frame clones and leaves some out. The sample holds over 100,000 clones, roughly 77% seen once. This chain connects TRBV7-9 to TRBJ1-6, with TRBD1 as a possible D gene (6 bases). The sequenced material came from PBMCs. The sequence was obtained from a man younger than 45 in good health and CMV-seronegative. The DNA of the CDR3 is TGTGCCAGCGGAAACAGGGAGAATTCACCCCTCCACTTT. Its protein is CASGNRENSPLHF. Supplemented by reference TRBV7-9 and TRBJ1-6, the full variable domain reads DTGVSQNPRHKITKRGQNVTFRCDPISEHNRLYWYRQTLGQGPEFLTYFQNEAQLEKSRLLSDRFSAERPKGSFSTLEIQRTEQGDSAMYLCASGNRENSPLHFGNGTRLTVT.